This TCR beta chain was recorded in a study of T cell repertoires in cytomegalovirus infection. Remarks on this clonotype: Antigen unknown.

Using its own MiXCR run on the reads, TCRdb lists one record per CDR3 protein. Among approximately 500,000 distinct CDR3 sequences listed, around a third were seen once. Sequences were derived from cultured PBMCs, sampled from culture after CMV antigen stimulation. The sequence derives from a human donor in good health (CMV status not recorded). Some clones in this sample may be carry-over from other donors' samples.

The CDR3 bases are TGCAGTGCTCCCCCCCCAGGGCGAGGCAATGAGCAGTTCTTC. It is translated as CSAPPPGRGNEQFF. This chain uses TRBV20-1 with TRBJ2-1; D might be TRBD1 (5 bases). This CDR3 contains 14 residues. The germline CDR1 and CDR2 sequences are DFQATT and SNEGSKA (reference sequence). Trimming removed 5 bases from V and 6 bases from J, with 17 bases in between.